One sample yielded the 8 T cell receptor beta chains listed below, sequenced in a study of blood T cell repertoires in COVID-19. Profiling relied on immunoSEQ multiplex PCR, and the TCRdb table lists in-frame clones only, not all of them. The table records approximately 300,000 clones, roughly 90% of them present only once. The source material was PBMCs or T cells enriched from blood (not recorded which). These receptors were taken from a woman in her 30s who had recovered from COVID-19.

This clone was observed once. The chain joins TRBV7-2 to TRBJ1-2; no reliable D call. There are 14 residues in the CDR3. V shed 5 bases and J shed 3 bases, with 13 bases lying between them. Germline V gene sequence: CDR1 SGHTA, CDR2 FQGNSA. The CDR3 DNA reads as TGTGCCAGCAGCCTAAGGCGGGGATACTATGGCTACACCTTC. It yields the protein CASSLRRGYYGYTF.

The V call is TRBV28, the J call TRBJ2-3, with a tentative D call TRBD2 (6 bases). CDR1 and CDR2 from the germline V gene are MDHEN and SYDVKM. The CDR3 consists of 15 residues. V lost 4 bases and J 2 bases, leaving 13 bases between the germline ends. CDR3 residues: CASSSAGDLTDTQYF. The CDR3 DNA reads as TGTGCCAGCAGTTCAGCGGGCGACCTCACAGATACGCAGTATTTT.

V and J are TRBV12-5 and TRBJ2-1; 9 bases are shared with TRBD2. CDR3 length equals 18 residues. The junction had 14 bases not matched to a gene; V was cut back by 0 bases and J by 8 bases. Looked up from germline, CDR1 is LGHNT and CDR2 is FRNRAP. The CDR3 here is CASGLVPTGGGATHEQFF. The CDR3 region has the DNA TGTGCTAGTGGTTTGGTACCCACTGGCGGGGGGGCTACTCATGAGCAGTTCTTC.

This clone was detected a few times. The same CDR3 arises from other DNA sequences in this sample as well. The rearrangement uses TRBV19 and TRBJ2-7, with 7 bases aligning to TRBD1. CDR3 length equals 13 residues. Germline-derived CDR1 and CDR2 are LNHDA and SQIVND (reference sequence). J was trimmed by 3 bases and V by 1 base; bases with no gene match: 0. CDR3 protein: CASSIGQGYEQYF. CDR3 bases: TGTGCCAGTAGTATAGGACAGGGCTACGAGCAGTACTTC.

The sample holds one count of this clone. The rearrangement links TRBV6-5 to TRBJ1-5, with D perhaps matching TRBD1 (6 bases). The V gene's germline CDR1 is MNHEY and CDR2 SVGAGI. The CDR3 sequence is 15 residues long. Between the trimmed V and J ends, which lost 4 bases and 0 bases, there was a span of 10 bases. CDR3 DNA sequence: TGTGCCAGCAGTTCAACAGGGAATAGCAATCAGCCCCAGCATTTT. Its protein is CASSSTGNSNQPQHF.

The chain employs TRBV5-1 and TRBJ2-7; TRBD2 matches at 7 bases. This CDR3 has 14 amino acids. Germline V gene lookup returns CDR1 SGHRS and CDR2 YFSETQ. J gave up 0 bases and V 5 bases, and 5 bases lay outside the gene matches. CDR3 region: CASRDPSGSYEQYF. For the CDR3, the DNA is TGCGCCAGCAGGGACCCTAGCGGCTCCTACGAGCAGTACTTC. The whole variable domain, filled in from reference TRBV5-1 and TRBJ2-7, reads KAGVTQTPRYLIKTRGQQVTLSCSPISGHRSVSWYQQTPGQGLQFLFEYFSETQRNKGNFPGRFSGRQFSNSRSEMNVSTLELGDSALYLCASRDPSGSYEQYFGPGTRLTVT.

With respect to this clone: The limits of the CDR3 on the DNA are not certain, so only TCRdb's listed CDR3 is given. The chain uses TRBV6-2 or TRBV6-3 and TRBJ1-1; the D call of TRBD1 is as the table states it, not checked on the DNA. The CDR3 sequence runs 12 residues, both termini included. Germline V gene sequence: CDR1 MNHEY, CDR2 SVGEGT. CDR3 region: CASSYFGRGTWF.

The chain employs TRBV11-2 and TRBJ1-1; TRBD1 aligns across 11 bases. Germline assignment: CDR1 SGHAT and CDR2 FQNNGV. This CDR3 has 15 residues. The junction had 6 bases not matched to a gene; V was cut back by 5 bases and J by 4 bases. The CDR3 region has the DNA TGTGCCAGCAGCAGGACAGGGGGCTATGGCACTGAAGCTTTCTTT. This sequence encodes CASSRTGGYGTEAFF.